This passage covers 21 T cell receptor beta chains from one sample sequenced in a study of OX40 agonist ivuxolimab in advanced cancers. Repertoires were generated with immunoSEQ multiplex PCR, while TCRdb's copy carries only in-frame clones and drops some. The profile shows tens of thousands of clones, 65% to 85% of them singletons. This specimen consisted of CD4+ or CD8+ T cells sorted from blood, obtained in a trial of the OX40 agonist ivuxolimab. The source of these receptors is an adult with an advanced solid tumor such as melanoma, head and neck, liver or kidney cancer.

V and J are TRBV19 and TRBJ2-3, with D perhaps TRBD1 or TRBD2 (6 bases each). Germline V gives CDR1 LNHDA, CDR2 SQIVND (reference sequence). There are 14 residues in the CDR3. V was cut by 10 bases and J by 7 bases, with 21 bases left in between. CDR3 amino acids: CATSGVGQRNTQYF. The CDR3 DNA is TGTGCCACCTCGGGGGTAGGACAGAGAAATACGCAGTATTTT.

The CDR3 DNA follows: TGTGCCAGCTCCAAGGCCGGGACAGCGAACACTGAAGCTTTCTTT. Encoded protein: CASSKAGTANTEAFF. This chain connects TRBV6-6 to TRBJ1-1; 7 nucleotides agree with TRBD1. V lost 8 bases, J lost 1 base, and 10 bases stayed unmatched. The CDR3 has 15 amino acids. CDR1 MNHNY and CDR2 SVGAGI come from the germline V gene (reference sequence).

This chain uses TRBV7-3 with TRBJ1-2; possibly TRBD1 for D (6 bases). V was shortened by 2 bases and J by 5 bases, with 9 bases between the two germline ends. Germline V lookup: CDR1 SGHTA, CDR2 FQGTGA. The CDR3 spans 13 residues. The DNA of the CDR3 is TGTGCCAGCAGCTTAGGGCAGGGGTATGGCTACACCTTC. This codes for CASSLGQGYGYTF.

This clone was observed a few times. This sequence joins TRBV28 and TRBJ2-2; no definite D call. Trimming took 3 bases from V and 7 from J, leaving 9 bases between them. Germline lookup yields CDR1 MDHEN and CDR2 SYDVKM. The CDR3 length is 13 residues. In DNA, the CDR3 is TGTGCCAGCAGTTTCCGAGCGAACGGGGAGCTGTTTTTT. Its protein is CASSFRANGELFF.

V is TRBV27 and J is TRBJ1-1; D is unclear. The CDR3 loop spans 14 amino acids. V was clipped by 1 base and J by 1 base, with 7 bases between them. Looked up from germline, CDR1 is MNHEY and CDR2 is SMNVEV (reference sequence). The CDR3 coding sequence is TGTGCCAGCAGTTTATTACGACAGAACACTGAAGCTTTCTTT. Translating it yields CASSLLRQNTEAFF.

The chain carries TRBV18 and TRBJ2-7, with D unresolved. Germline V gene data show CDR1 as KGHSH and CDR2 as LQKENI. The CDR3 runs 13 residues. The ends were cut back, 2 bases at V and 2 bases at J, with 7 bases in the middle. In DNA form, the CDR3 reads TGTGCCAGCTCACCAGTCGGCGCCTACGAGCAGTACTTC. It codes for CASSPVGAYEQYF.

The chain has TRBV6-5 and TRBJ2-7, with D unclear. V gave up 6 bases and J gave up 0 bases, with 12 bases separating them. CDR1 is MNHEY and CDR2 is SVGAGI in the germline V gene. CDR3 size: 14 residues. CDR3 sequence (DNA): TGTGCCAGCAGGTATACCGTCACCTCCTACGAGCAGTACTTC. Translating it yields CASRYTVTSYEQYF.

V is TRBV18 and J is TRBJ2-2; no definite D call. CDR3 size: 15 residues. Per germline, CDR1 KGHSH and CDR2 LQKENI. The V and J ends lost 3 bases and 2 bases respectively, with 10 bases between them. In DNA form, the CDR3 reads TGTGCCAGCTCACCCTTACATACAAACACCGGGGAGCTGTTTTTT. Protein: CASSPLHTNTGELFF.

The CDR3 sequence is CASSLPTSGQETQYF. CDR3 DNA: TGTGCCAGCAGTCTCCCGACTAGCGGACAAGAGACCCAGTACTTC. The genes are TRBV5-4 and TRBJ2-5, with 9 nucleotides matching TRBD2. This CDR3 has 15 residues. Trimming took 5 bases from V and 2 from J; bases not matched to a gene: 7. The germline V gene has CDR1 SGHNT and CDR2 YYREEE (reference sequence).

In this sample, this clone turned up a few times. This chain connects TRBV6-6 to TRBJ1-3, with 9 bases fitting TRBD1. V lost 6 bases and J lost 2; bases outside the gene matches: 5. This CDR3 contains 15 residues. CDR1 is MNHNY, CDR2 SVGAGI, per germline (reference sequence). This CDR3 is CASRSGTGTGNTIYF. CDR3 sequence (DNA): TGTGCCAGCAGATCCGGGACAGGGACTGGAAACACCATATATTTT.

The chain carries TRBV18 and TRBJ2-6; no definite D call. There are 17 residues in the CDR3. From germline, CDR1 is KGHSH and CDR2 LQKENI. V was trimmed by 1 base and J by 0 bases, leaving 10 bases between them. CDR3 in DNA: TGTGCCAGCTCACCACATCCCGGCACCTCTGGGGCCAACGTCCTGACTTTC. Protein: CASSPHPGTSGANVLTF. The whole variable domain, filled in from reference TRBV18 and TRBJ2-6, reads NAGVMQNPRHLVRRRGQEARLRCSPMKGHSHVYWYRQLPEEGLKFMVYLQKENIIDESGMPKERFSAEFPKEGPSILRIQQVVRGDSAAYFCASSPHPGTSGANVLTFGAGSRLTVL.

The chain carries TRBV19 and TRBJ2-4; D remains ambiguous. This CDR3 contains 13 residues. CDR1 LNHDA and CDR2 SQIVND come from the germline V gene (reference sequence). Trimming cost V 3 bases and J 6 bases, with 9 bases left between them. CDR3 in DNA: TGTGCCAGTAGTATGAAACAGACAAACATTCAGTACTTC. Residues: CASSMKQTNIQYF.

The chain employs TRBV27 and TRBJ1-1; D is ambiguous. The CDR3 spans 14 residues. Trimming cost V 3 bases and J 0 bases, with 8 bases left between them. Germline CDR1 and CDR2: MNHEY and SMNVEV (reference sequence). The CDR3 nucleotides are TGTGCCAGCAGTTTCCAGGCAGTGAACACTGAAGCTTTCTTT. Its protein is CASSFQAVNTEAFF.

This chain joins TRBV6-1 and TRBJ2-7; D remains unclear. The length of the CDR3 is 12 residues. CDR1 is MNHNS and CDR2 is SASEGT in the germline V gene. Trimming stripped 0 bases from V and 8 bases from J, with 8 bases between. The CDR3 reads CASSEASYKQYF. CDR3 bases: TGTGCCAGCAGTGAAGCCTCTTACAAGCAGTACTTC.

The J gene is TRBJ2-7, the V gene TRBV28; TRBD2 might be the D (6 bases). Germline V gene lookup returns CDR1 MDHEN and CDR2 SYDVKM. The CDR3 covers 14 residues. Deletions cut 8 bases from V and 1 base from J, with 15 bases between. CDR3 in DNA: TGTGCCAGCTCCCCCGGGACTCTTTCCTACGAGCAGTACTTC. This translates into CASSPGTLSYEQYF.

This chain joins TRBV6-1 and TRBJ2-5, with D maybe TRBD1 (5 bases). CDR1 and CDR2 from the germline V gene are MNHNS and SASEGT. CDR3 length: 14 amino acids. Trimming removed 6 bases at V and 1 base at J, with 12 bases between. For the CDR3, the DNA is TGTGCCAGCAGGGGGTTAGGGGTCCAAGAGACCCAGTACTTC. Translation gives CASRGLGVQETQYF.

The CDR3 sequence is CASSEGTGKRETQYF. The DNA of the CDR3 is TGTGCCAGCAGTGAAGGGACAGGGAAGAGAGAGACCCAGTACTTC. V and J are TRBV6-1 and TRBJ2-5; the match to TRBD1 covers 8 bases. From germline, CDR1 is MNHNS and CDR2 SASEGT. The CDR3 sequence is 15 residues long. V dropped 1 base and J dropped 4; count of bases not matched to a gene: 5.

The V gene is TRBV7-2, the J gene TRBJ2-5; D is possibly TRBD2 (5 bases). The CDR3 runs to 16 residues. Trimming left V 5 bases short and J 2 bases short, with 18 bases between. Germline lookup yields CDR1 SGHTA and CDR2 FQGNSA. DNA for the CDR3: TGTGCCAGCAGCACCTCTCTCCTAGCAGCTCAAGAGACCCAGTACTTC. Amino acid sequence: CASSTSLLAAQETQYF.

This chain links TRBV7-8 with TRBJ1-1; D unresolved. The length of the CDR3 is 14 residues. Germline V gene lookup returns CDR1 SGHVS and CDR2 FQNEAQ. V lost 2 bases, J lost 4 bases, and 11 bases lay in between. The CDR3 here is CASSLIPSGTEAFF. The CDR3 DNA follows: TGTGCCAGCAGCTTAATCCCTTCGGGCACTGAAGCTTTCTTT. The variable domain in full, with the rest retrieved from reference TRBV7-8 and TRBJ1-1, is GAGVSQSPRYKVAKRGQDVALRCDPISGHVSLFWYQQALGQGPEFLTYFQNEAQLDKSGLPSDRFFAERPEGSVSTLKIQRTQQEDSAVYLCASSLIPSGTEAFFGQGTRLTVV.

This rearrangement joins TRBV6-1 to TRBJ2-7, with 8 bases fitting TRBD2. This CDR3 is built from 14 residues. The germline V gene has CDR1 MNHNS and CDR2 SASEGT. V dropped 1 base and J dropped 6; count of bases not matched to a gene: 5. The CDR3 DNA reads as TGTGCCAGCAGTGAAGGCGGGACTAGGCGCGAGCAGTACTTC. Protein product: CASSEGGTRREQYF.

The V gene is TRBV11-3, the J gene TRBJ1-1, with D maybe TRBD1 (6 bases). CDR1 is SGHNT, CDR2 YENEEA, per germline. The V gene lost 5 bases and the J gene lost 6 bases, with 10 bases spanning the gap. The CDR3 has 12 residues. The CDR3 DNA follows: TGTGCCAGCAGCGTAGGGGGTCCTGAAGCTTTCTTT. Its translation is CASSVGGPEAFF.